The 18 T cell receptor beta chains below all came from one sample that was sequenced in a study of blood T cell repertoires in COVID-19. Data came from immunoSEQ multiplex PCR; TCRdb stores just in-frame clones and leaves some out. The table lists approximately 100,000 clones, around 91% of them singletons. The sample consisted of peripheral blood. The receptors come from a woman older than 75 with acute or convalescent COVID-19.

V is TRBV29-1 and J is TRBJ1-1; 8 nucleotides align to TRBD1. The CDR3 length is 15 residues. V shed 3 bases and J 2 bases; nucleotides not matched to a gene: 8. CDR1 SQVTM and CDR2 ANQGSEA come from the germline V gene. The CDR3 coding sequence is TGCAGCGTTGATCCCAAGGACAGGGCCAACACTGAAGCTTTCTTT. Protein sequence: CSVDPKDRANTEAFF.

CDR3 bases: TGTGCCAGCAGCCCAATAACTAGCGGGCCTCCCACAGATACGCAGTATTTT. It is translated as CASSPITSGPPTDTQYF. The V call is TRBV5-4, the J call TRBJ2-3, with TRBD2 matching 9 bases. Germline loops: CDR1 SGHNT, CDR2 YYREEE (reference sequence). Trimming cost V 4 bases and J 2 bases; bases outside gene matches: 11. The CDR3 is made up of 17 amino acids. Supplemented by reference TRBV5-4 and TRBJ2-3, the full variable domain reads ETGVTQSPTHLIKTRGQQVTLRCSSQSGHNTVSWYQQALGQGPQFIFQYYREEENGRGNFPPRFSGLQFPNYSSELNVNALELDDSALYLCASSPITSGPPTDTQYFGPGTRLTVL.

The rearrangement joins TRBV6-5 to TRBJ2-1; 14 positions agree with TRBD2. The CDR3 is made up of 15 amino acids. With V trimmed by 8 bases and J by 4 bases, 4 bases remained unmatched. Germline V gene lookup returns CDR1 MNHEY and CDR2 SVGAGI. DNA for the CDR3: TGTGCCAGCCTTGGGACTAGCGGGGGTTACAATGAGCAGTTCTTC. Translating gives CASLGTSGGYNEQFF.

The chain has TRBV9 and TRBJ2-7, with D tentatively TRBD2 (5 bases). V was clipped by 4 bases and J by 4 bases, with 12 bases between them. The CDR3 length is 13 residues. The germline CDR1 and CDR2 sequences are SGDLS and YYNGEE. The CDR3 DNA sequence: TGTGCCAGCAGCCAAGGACTCGGGTACGAGCAGTACTTC. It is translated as CASSQGLGYEQYF.

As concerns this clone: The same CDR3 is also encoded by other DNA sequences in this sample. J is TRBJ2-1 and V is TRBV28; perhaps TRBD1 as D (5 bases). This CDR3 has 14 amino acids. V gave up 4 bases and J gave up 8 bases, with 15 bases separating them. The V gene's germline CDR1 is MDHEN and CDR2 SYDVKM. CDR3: CASSSREENYEQFF. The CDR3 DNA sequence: TGTGCCAGCAGTTCCAGGGAAGAGAATTATGAGCAGTTCTTC.

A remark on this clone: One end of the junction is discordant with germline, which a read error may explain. CDR3 nucleotide sequence: TGTGCCAGCAGCCAAGTGGTGGGGACTAGTGTAACCTTC. Its translation: CASSQVVGTSVTF. The V and J genes are TRBV3-1 (or the pseudogene TRBV3-2) and TRBJ2-7; 8 bases are shared with TRBD2. Per germline, CDR1 LGHDT and CDR2 YNNKEL (reference sequence). This CDR3 region has 13 residues.

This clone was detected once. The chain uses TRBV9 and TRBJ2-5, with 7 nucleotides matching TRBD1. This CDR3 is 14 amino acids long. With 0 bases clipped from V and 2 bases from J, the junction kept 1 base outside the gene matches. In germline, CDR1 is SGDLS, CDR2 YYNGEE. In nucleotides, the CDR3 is TGTGCCAGCAGCGTAGGGACAGGTCAAGAGACCCAGTACTTC. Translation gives CASSVGTGQETQYF.

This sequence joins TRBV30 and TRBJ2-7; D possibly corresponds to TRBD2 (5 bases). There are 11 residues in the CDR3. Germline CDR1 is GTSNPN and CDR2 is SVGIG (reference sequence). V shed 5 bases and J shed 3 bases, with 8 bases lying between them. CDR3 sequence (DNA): TGTGCCTGGCGTCGGGACTACGAGCAGTACTTC. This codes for CAWRRDYEQYF.

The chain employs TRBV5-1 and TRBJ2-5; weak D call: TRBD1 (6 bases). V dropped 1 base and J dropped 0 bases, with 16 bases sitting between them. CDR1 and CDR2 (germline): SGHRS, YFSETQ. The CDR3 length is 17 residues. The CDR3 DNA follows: TGCGCCAGCAGCTTGAAGGGGGTAGGAGCCTACCAAGAGACCCAGTACTTC. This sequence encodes CASSLKGVGAYQETQYF.

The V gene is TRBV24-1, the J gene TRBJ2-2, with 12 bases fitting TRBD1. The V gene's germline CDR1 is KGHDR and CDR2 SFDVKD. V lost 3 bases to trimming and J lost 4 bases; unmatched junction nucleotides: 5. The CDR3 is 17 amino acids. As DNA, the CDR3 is TGTGCCACCAGTGATCCCGGGACAGGGGGCTTCACCGGGGAGCTGTTTTTT. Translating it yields CATSDPGTGGFTGELFF.

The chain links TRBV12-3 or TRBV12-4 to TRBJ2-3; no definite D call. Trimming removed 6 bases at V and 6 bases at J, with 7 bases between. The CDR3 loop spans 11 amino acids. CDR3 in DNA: TGTGCCAGCAGCCCACAGGATACGCAGTATTTT. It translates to CASSPQDTQYF.

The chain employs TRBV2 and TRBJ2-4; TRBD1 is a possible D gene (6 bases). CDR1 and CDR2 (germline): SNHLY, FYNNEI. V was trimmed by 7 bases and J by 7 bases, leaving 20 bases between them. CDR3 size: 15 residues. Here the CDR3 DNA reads TGTGCCAGCACCTTGGGACATGTACAAATGAACATTCAGTACTTC. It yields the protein CASTLGHVQMNIQYF.

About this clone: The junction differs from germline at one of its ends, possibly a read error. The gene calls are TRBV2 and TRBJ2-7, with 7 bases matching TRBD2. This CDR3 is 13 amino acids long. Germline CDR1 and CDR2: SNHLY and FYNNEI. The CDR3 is CASSYRTGGGETF. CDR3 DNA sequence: TGTGCCAGCAGTTACCGGACTGGCGGGGGTGAGACCTTC.

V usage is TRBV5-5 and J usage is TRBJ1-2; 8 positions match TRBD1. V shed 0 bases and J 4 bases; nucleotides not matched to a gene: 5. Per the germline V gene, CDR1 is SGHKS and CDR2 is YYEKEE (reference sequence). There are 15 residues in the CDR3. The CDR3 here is CASSLVTGESYGYTF. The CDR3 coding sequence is TGTGCCAGCAGCTTGGTGACAGGGGAGAGCTATGGCTACACCTTC.

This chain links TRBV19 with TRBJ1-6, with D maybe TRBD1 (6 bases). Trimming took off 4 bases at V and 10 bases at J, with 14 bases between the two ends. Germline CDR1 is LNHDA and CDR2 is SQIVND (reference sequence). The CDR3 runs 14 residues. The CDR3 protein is CASSTQGLESPLHF. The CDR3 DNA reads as TGTGCCAGTAGTACACAGGGATTGGAATCACCCCTCCACTTT.

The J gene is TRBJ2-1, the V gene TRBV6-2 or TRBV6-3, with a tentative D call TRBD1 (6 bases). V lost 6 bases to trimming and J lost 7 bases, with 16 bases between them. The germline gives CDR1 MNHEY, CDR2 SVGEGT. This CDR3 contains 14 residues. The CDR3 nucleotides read TGTGCCAGCAGCCTAGTACAGGGTAAGAATGAGCAGTTCTTC. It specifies CASSLVQGKNEQFF.

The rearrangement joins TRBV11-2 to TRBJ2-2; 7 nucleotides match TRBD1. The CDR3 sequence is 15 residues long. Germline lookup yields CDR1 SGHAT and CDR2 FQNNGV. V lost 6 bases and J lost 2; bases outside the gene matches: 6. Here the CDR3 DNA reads TGTGCCAGCAGGCGCACAGGGGCCAACACCGGGGAGCTGTTTTTT. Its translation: CASRRTGANTGELFF.

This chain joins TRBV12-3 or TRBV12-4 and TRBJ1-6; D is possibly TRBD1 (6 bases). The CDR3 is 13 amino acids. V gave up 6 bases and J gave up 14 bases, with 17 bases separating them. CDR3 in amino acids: CASRSVGGVALHF. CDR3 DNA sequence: TGTGCCAGCAGGTCCGTAGGGGGTGTAGCCCTCCACTTT.